This entry describes one T cell receptor (beta chain). These data are taken from a study of technical replicates of blood from several donors. Germline V lookup: CDR1 SGDLS, CDR2 YYNGEE. This CDR3 spans 13 amino acids. The V and J ends lost 5 bases and 4 bases respectively, with 11 bases between them. Profiled with immunoSEQ multiplex PCR; TCRdb holds only in-frame clones, not every one. The sample lists tens of thousands of clones; roughly 96% were seen once. The clonotype was recovered from a human donor in good health. The rearrangement joins TRBV9 to TRBJ2-3; possible D gene TRBD1, 5 bases. The sequenced sample consisted of T cells isolated from PBMCs. CDR3 residues: CASSRQSADTQYF. In DNA, the CDR3 is TGTGCCAGCAGTAGACAGTCCGCAGATACGCAGTATTTT.